The next 17 T cell receptor beta chains were all read from a single sample in a study of cytomegalovirus exposure and HLA in healthy donors. Primers for the PCR totalled 60 Vbeta and 13 Jbeta. Method: immunoSEQ multiplex PCR; TCRdb's copy keeps in-frame clones and lacks some. The profile shows around 150,000 clones, more than 60% of them singletons. The sequenced sample was PBMCs. The receptors were sampled from a man younger than 40 in good health and CMV-seropositive.

The chain recombines TRBV19 with TRBJ2-2; possibly TRBD1 for D (5 bases). This CDR3 spans 15 amino acids. CDR1 and CDR2 (germline): LNHDA, SQIVND (reference sequence). The V end was cut by 3 bases, the J end by 2 bases, with 10 bases between. The CDR3 DNA sequence: TGTGCCAGTAGTATTGGGGCAGGCAACACCGGGGAGCTGTTTTTT. Translation gives CASSIGAGNTGELFF.

On this clone: The identical CDR3 is also encoded by other nucleotide sequences in the sample. This chain connects TRBV5-1 to TRBJ1-5; D gene unclear. Trimming removed 0 bases from V and 0 bases from J, with 7 bases in between. The germline CDR1 and CDR2 sequences are SGHRS and YFSETQ. This CDR3 has 15 amino acids. CDR3 protein: CASSLAPGSNQPQHF. CDR3 DNA sequence: TGCGCCAGCAGCTTGGCCCCGGGTAGCAATCAGCCCCAGCATTTT. The full variable domain, rest sourced from reference TRBV5-1 and TRBJ1-5, is KAGVTQTPRYLIKTRGQQVTLSCSPISGHRSVSWYQQTPGQGLQFLFEYFSETQRNKGNFPGRFSGRQFSNSRSEMNVSTLELGDSALYLCASSLAPGSNQPQHFGDGTRLSIL.

The chain has TRBV9 and TRBJ1-2; 9 nucleotides align to TRBD1. This CDR3 spans 15 amino acids. V dropped 1 base and J dropped 7; count of bases not matched to a gene: 8. Germline V lookup: CDR1 SGDLS, CDR2 YYNGEE. CDR3 loop: CASSVRDRDLSGYTF. The CDR3 DNA reads as TGTGCCAGCAGCGTAAGGGACAGGGATTTGAGTGGCTACACCTTC.

V is TRBV5-1 and J is TRBJ1-1, with D possibly matching TRBD1 (6 bases). CDR1 and CDR2 from the germline V gene are SGHRS and YFSETQ. With 6 bases removed from V and 1 base from J, the gap between germline ends came to 16 bases. CDR3 length equals 15 residues. CDR3 region: CASTSGVTENTEAFF. The CDR3 DNA is TGCGCCAGCACCTCAGGGGTTACAGAGAACACTGAAGCTTTCTTT.

The chain has TRBV10-3 and TRBJ2-3; 7 bases are a match to TRBD1. In germline, CDR1 is ENHRY, CDR2 SYGVKD. There are 16 residues in the CDR3. The J segment lost 4 bases and the V segment lost 4 bases, leaving 11 bases of the junction unmatched. The DNA of the CDR3 is TGTGCCATCAGTGGAACAGGGGTTATTGGGGCAGATACGCAGTATTTT. Amino acid sequence: CAISGTGVIGADTQYF.

This clone was picked up a small number of times. The chain's CDR3 is CTPGDYEQYF. In DNA form, the CDR3 reads TGCACCCCCGGGGACTACGAGCAGTACTTC. The V call is TRBV20-1, the J call TRBJ2-7; possibly TRBD2 for D (5 bases). CDR3 size: 10 residues. Germline values: CDR1 DFQATT, CDR2 SNEGSKA (reference sequence).

The chain carries TRBV27 and TRBJ2-5, with unresolved D. The CDR3 covers 12 residues. Trimming shortened V by 5 bases and J by 1 base, and 5 bases separated the two germline ends. From germline, CDR1 is MNHEY and CDR2 SMNVEV (reference sequence). CDR3 loop: CASSPSQETQYF. The CDR3 DNA reads as TGTGCCAGCAGTCCATCCCAAGAGACCCAGTACTTC.

This rearrangement joins TRBV9 to TRBJ1-1; TRBD1 might be the D (6 bases). CDR1 and CDR2 (germline): SGDLS, YYNGEE. CDR3 size: 17 residues. Trimming took 3 bases from V and 0 from J, leaving 18 bases between them. Written as DNA, the CDR3 is TGTGCCAGCAGCGCCCAATCGTTCCAGGGGATGAACACTGAAGCTTTCTTT. Its protein product is CASSAQSFQGMNTEAFF.

The J gene is TRBJ2-1, the V gene TRBV7-9; perhaps TRBD1 as D (5 bases). Germline CDR1 is SEHNR and CDR2 is FQNEAQ (reference sequence). The CDR3 runs 12 residues. With 6 bases removed from V and 8 bases from J, the gap between germline ends came to 11 bases. CDR3 nucleotide sequence: TGTGCCAGCAGGCAGGGAATGGATGAGCAGTTCTTC. As protein: CASRQGMDEQFF.

The genes are TRBV4-1 and TRBJ2-7, with TRBD2 identical over 13 bases. CDR1 is MGHRA, CDR2 YSYEKL, per germline. This CDR3 contains 18 residues. Unmatched junction bases numbered 13, after V lost 4 bases and J lost 4 bases. Written as DNA, the CDR3 is TGCGCCAGCAGCCGTTACAACCCGGGACTAGCGGGACAATACGAGCAGTACTTC. This encodes CASSRYNPGLAGQYEQYF.

This clone was observed a handful of times. The chain joins TRBV19 to TRBJ1-5; unclear D gene. Germline loops: CDR1 LNHDA, CDR2 SQIVND (reference sequence). There are 13 residues in the CDR3. Trimming took 5 bases from V and 9 from J, leaving 14 bases between them. The CDR3 nucleotides read TGTGCCAGTAGTTCAAAAACAGTATTGCCCCAGCATTTT. Translating it yields CASSSKTVLPQHF.

This clone was counted a single time. The chain recombines TRBV28 with TRBJ2-3; D is undetermined. The CDR3 has 12 residues. Germline V gives CDR1 MDHEN, CDR2 SYDVKM. V gave up 6 bases and J gave up 3 bases, with 7 bases separating them. CDR3 in amino acids: CASSTQTDTQYF. The CDR3 bases are TGTGCCAGCAGCACACAGACAGATACGCAGTATTTT.

The chain links TRBV7-9 to TRBJ2-1, with D possibly being TRBD2 (7 bases). The germline V gene encodes CDR1 SEHNR and CDR2 FQNEAQ (reference sequence). V gave up 7 bases and J gave up 0 bases, with 19 bases separating them. The CDR3 is 17 residues long. DNA for the CDR3: TGTGCCAGCACACTGGGGGGGCGACCTAGCTCCTACAATGAGCAGTTCTTC. Translated: CASTLGGRPSSYNEQFF.

The rearrangement links TRBV2 to TRBJ1-1; D might be TRBD1 (5 bases). The CDR3 length is 15 residues. CDR1 is SNHLY, CDR2 FYNNEI, per germline. V was pared by 8 bases and J by 1 base, with 17 bases between. The CDR3 loop reads CASQQTDRPNTEAFF. The CDR3 coding sequence is TGTGCCAGCCAACAAACTGACAGACCGAACACTGAAGCTTTCTTT.

V and J are TRBV5-4 and TRBJ2-7; TRBD1 aligns across 8 bases. Looked up from germline, CDR1 is SGHNT and CDR2 is YYREEE (reference sequence). Trimming removed 4 bases from V and 4 bases from J; junction bases left unmatched: 10. The CDR3 runs to 15 residues. CDR3 sequence reads: CASSRDRGSWYEQYF. In DNA, the CDR3 is TGTGCCAGCAGCAGAGACAGGGGTTCTTGGTACGAGCAGTACTTC. The full variable domain, its missing parts supplied by reference TRBV5-4 and TRBJ2-7, is ETGVTQSPTHLIKTRGQQVTLRCSSQSGHNTVSWYQQALGQGPQFIFQYYREEENGRGNFPPRFSGLQFPNYSSELNVNALELDDSALYLCASSRDRGSWYEQYFGPGTRLTVT.

This clone was seen more than once but under ten times. J is TRBJ2-3 and V is TRBV7-3; 7 bases agree with TRBD2. The CDR3 has 13 residues. V dropped 6 bases and J dropped 3; count of bases not matched to a gene: 3. Germline V gives CDR1 SGHTA, CDR2 FQGTGA. The CDR3 region has the DNA TGTGCCAGCAGGGCGGGAGTTACAGATACGCAGTATTTT. Translated, it gives CASRAGVTDTQYF.

The chain has TRBV27 and TRBJ2-1; maybe TRBD1 (5 bases). There are 16 residues in the CDR3. V was cut by 5 bases and J by 2 bases, with 16 bases left in between. Germline CDR1 is MNHEY and CDR2 is SMNVEV (reference sequence). CDR3 sequence reads: CASSRTRALPYNEQFF. In nucleotides, the CDR3 is TGTGCCAGCAGTCGAACCAGGGCCCTCCCCTACAATGAGCAGTTCTTC.